This T cell receptor beta chain was sequenced in a study of blood T cell repertoires in COVID-19. Study in general: Italy, Spain and the United States were the sources of the convalescent and acute COVID-19 samples. PBMCs, B-cell-depleted T cells, or T cells provided the cDNA or gDNA that made up the material.

V was clipped by 1 base and J by 3 bases, with 6 bases between them. Germline CDR1 and CDR2: SGHAT and FQNNGV. The length of the CDR3 is 13 residues. Details on this clone: This sequence may be a read error, since a much larger clone differs from it by one base.

Authors' data handling: Estimation of nucleated cell counts was performed using reference gene primer amplification. TCRdb's copy holds only in-frame clones and misses some; the assay was immunoSEQ multiplex PCR. V and J calls and clone size follow that table, whereas D and trimming were derived from the DNA. Among about 210,000 clones listed, around 85% were seen once. Patients in Seattle were enrolled during active infection, then followed longitudinally. This TCR came from a man aged 55-75 years with COVID-19, enrolled during active disease. The V and J genes are TRBV11-2 and TRBJ1-1, with D perhaps matching TRBD1 (6 bases). Sample: peripheral blood. Written as DNA, the CDR3 is TGTGCCAGCAGCTTAGCAGGGGACACTGAAGCTTTCTTT. It is translated as CASSLAGDTEAFF.